This note documents a single T cell receptor beta chain sequence. Its specificity is not known. Amplification yielded TCR beta CDR3 regions, with RNA transcripts as the source. A set of HTBI primers served as the primers for a first-round RT-PCR of the TCR CDR3. TCRdb analysed the multiplex PCR reads with MiXCR anew, one entry per CDR3 protein. The sample has 90,000 to 120,000 distinct CDR3 sequences, around a sixth seen once. Germline CDR1 SGHTA, CDR2 FQGNSA. The ends lost 1 base at V and 1 base at J; junction bases unmatched: 6. CDR3 length equals 16 residues. These data come from a study of T cells in Graves' hyperthyroidism and ophthalmopathy. Study results and caveats: Appearing also in blood were most of the thyroid clonotypes expanded above 0.001.

Stability of Graves' hyperthyroidism was defined as absent ophthalmopathy progression within 18 months. Disease duration under 2 months; hyperthyroidism patients were aged 18 to 65. This sample holds PBMCs from approximately 10 ml fresh peripheral blood. This receptor was identified in a woman in her forties or fifties with Graves' hyperthyroidism. This chain uses TRBV7-2 with TRBJ1-2; 7 bases are a match to TRBD1. The sequenced sample consisted of blood. In nucleotides, the CDR3 is TGTGCCAGCAGCTTAGTAACTGCAGGGGGTAACTATGGCTACACCTTC. It encodes CASSLVTAGGNYGYTF.